A selection of T cell receptor beta chains follows, all from one sample in a study of T cell responses to AZD1222 COVID-19 vaccine. Only in-frame clones appear in the TCRdb table, and some are missing; sequencing was by immunoSEQ multiplex PCR. This table holds 120,000 or so clones, roughly 90% found once. The starting material was peripheral blood, obtained on day 0 of AZD1222 vaccination. The receptors stem from an adult in good health. CDR3s include the opening cysteine and the closing phenylalanine or tryptophan. The D gene is left open where the match is weak. Size is stated for part of the rows, as once, few or many counts, or as a class when the clone is expanded.

TRBV5-5,NA,TRBJ2-1,NA,TGTGCCAGCAGTTTGTGGACCTACAATGAGCAGTTCTTC,CASSLWTYNEQFF
TRBV14,NA,TRBJ1-1,NA,TGTGCCAGCAGCCAACCAGGGATGACTGAAGCTTTCTTT,CASSQPGMTEAFF
TRBV24-1,few,TRBJ1-3,NA,TGTGCCACCAGTGACCGGGGGAGCTCTGGAAACACCATATATTTT,CATSDRGSSGNTIYF
TRBV6-5,once,TRBJ1-2,NA,TGTGCCAGCAACGTAGGGGGTGGAAACTATGGCTACACCTTC,CASNVGGGNYGYTF
TRBV5-1,once,TRBJ1-5,NA,TGCGCCAGCAGCTTGGATCCGGGGGCAGATCAGCCCCAGCATTTT,CASSLDPGADQPQHF
TRBV9,NA,TRBJ1-6,NA,TGTGCCAGCAGCGTAGACCCAGGGGACATCAATTCACCCCTCCACTTT,CASSVDPGDINSPLHF
TRBV11-2,NA,TRBJ1-1,NA,TGTGCCAGCAGCTTAGTAGGCAGAGTGAACACTGAAGCTTTCTTT,CASSLVGRVNTEAFF
TRBV28,NA,TRBJ2-7,NA,TGTGCCAGCATGGTGGGGGCCTACGAGCAGTACTTC,CASMVGAYEQYF
TRBV24-1,NA,TRBJ1-1,TRBD1,TGTGCCACCAGTGAAAACAGGGGGGGAGAAGCTTTCTTT,CATSENRGGEAFF
TRBV6-5,NA,TRBJ2-7,TRBD2,TGTGCCAGCTCGGGGGGAACATACGAGCAGTACTTC,CASSGGTYEQYF
TRBV11-3,NA,TRBJ1-1,NA,TGTGCCAGCAGCTTATATTTGCGGGGGGAAAGACGATTGAGCACTGAAGCTTTCTTT,CASSLYLRGERRLSTEAFF
TRBV19,NA,TRBJ2-1,TRBD2,TGTGCCAGTAGTCTAGCGGGGAAGGGGAATGAGCAGTTCTTC,CASSLAGKGNEQFF
TRBV27,NA,TRBJ2-3,NA,TGTGCCAGCAGTTTCTATACCGCCACAGATACGCAGTATTTT,CASSFYTATDTQYF
TRBV27,NA,TRBJ2-1,TRBD2,TGTGCCAGCAGTCCCCGAGGTAGCGGGAGAGGCAATGAGCAGTTCTTC,CASSPRGSGRGNEQFF
TRBV9,NA,TRBJ2-2,NA,TGTGCCAGCAGCGTAGGCGGGAACACCGGGGAGCTGTTTTTT,CASSVGGNTGELFF
TRBV5-1,NA,TRBJ2-2,NA,TGCGCCAGCAGCTTATGGCAGGAAAACACCGGGGAGCTGTTTTTT,CASSLWQENTGELFF
TRBV25-1,NA,TRBJ1-2,NA,TGTGCCAGCAGGGAGAACTATGGCTACACCTTC,CASRENYGYTF
TRBV3-1/TRBV3-2,NA,TRBJ2-1,NA,TGTGCCAGCAGCCAATCTAGTAGTGAGCAGTTCTTC,CASSQSSSEQFF
TRBV5-1,few,TRBJ2-7,TRBD1,TGCGCCAGCAGCTTGCGGCAGGGGGCCACGGGGTACGAGCAGTACTTC,CASSLRQGATGYEQYF